This T cell receptor (beta chain) was identified in a study of CD8+CD57+ T cells in acquired aplastic anemia. Genomic DNA constituted the template upon which TCR beta VDJ and CDR3 profiling was performed. Each CDR3 protein is one row after TCRdb ran MiXCR on the reads. The sample holds about 160,000 distinct CDR3 sequences; roughly 48% are singletons and the top ten take approximately 2.9%. Only patients with CD8+CD57+ cell expansion on flow cytometry were chosen for sequencing. Per the germline V gene, CDR1 is SGHKS and CDR2 is YYEKEE (reference sequence). The CDR3 is 14 amino acids. The V end lost 3 bases, the J end lost 5 bases, and 14 bases lay between the germline ends.

This sequence was found in a human donor with aplastic anemia. The source material was sorted CD4+, CD8+, or CD8+CD57+ T cells (not recorded which) from PBMCs. J is TRBJ2-5 and V is TRBV5-5; D may match TRBD1 or TRBD2 (5 bases each). The CDR3 DNA is TGTGCCAGCAGCTCCGTGGGGGTGAGGGAGACCCAGTACTTC. Translation: CASSSVGVRETQYF.